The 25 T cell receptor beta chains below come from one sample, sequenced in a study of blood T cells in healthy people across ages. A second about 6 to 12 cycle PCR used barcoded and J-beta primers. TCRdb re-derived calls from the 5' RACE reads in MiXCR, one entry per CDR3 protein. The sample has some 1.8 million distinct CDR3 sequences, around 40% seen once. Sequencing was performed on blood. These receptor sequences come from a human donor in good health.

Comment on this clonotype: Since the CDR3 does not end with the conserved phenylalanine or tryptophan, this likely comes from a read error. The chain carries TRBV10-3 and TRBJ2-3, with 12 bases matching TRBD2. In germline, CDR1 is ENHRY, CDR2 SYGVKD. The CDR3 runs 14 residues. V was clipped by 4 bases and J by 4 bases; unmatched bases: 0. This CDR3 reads CAISGTSGADTQYC. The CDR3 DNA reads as TGTGCCATCAGTGGGACTAGCGGGGCAGATACGCAGTATTGT.

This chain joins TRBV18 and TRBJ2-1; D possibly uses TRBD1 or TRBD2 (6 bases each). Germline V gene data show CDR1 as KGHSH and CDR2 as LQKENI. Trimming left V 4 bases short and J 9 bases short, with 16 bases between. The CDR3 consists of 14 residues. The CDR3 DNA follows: TGTGCCAGCTCACTTAAAGGGGGGCCGATTGAGCAGTTCTTC. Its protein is CASSLKGGPIEQFF.

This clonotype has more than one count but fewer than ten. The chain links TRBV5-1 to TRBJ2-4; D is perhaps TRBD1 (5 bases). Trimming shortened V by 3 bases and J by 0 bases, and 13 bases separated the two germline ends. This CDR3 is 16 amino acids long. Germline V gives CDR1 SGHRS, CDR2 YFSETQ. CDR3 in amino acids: CASSSQPGPAKNIQYF. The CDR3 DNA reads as TGCGCCAGCAGCTCCCAACCAGGGCCAGCCAAAAACATTCAGTACTTC.

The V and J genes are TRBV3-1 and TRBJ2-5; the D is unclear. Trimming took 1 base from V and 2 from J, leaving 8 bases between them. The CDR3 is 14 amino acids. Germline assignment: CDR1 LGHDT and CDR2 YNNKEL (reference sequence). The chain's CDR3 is CASSQGSPQETQYF. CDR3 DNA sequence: TGTGCCAGCAGCCAAGGTTCCCCGCAAGAGACCCAGTACTTC.

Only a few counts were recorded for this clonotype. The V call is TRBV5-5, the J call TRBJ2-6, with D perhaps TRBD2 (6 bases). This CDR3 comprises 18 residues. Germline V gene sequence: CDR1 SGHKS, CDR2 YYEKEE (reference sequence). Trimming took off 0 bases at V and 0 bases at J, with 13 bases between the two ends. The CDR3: CASSLAEGPSSGANVLTF. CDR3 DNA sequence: TGTGCCAGCAGCTTGGCGGAGGGGCCAAGCTCTGGGGCCAACGTCCTGACTTTC.

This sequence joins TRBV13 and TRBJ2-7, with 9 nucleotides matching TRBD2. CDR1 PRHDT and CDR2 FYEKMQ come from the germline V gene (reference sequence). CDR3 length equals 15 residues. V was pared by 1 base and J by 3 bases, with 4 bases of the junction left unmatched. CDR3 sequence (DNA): TGTGCCAGCAGCTTAGCGGGACTAGCCTTCTACGAGCAGTACTTC. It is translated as CASSLAGLAFYEQYF.

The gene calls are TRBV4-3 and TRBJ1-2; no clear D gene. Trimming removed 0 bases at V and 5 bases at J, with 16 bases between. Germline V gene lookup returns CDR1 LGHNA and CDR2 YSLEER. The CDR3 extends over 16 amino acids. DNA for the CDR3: TGCGCCAGCAGCCAAGATTATGTGACCAACTTATATGGCTACACCTTC. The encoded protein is CASSQDYVTNLYGYTF.

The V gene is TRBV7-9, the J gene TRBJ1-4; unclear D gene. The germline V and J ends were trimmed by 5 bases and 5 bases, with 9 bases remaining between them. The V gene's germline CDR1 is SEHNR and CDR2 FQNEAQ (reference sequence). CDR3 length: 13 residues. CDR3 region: CASSLWPNEKLFF. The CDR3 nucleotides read TGTGCCAGCAGCCTATGGCCCAATGAAAAACTGTTTTTT.

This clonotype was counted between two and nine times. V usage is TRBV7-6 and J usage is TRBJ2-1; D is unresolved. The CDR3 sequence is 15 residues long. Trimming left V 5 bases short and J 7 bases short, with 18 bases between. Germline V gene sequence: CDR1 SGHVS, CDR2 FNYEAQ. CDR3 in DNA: TGTGCCAGCAGCCCAATCTTCGTGGGCACTAATGAGCAGTTCTTC. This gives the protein CASSPIFVGTNEQFF.

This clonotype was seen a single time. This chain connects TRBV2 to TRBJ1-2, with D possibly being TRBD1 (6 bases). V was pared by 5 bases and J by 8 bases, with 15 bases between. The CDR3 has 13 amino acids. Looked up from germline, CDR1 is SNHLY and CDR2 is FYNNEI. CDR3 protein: CASSQGQAGGYTF. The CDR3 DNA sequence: TGTGCCAGCAGTCAGGGGCAAGCGGGAGGCTACACCTTC.

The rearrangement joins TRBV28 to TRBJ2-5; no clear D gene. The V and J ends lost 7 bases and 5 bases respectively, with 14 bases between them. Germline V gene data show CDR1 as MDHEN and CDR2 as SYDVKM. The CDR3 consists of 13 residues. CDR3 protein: CASTQRPRETQYF. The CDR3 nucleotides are TGTGCCAGCACTCAGCGCCCTCGGGAGACCCAGTACTTC.

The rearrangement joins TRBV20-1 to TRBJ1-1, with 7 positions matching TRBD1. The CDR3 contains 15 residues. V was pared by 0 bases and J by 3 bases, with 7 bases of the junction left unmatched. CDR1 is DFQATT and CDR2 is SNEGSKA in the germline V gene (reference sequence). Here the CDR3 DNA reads TGCAGTGCTAGAGATCGGAGGGGGCCGGACACTGAAGCTTTCTTT. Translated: CSARDRRGPDTEAFF.

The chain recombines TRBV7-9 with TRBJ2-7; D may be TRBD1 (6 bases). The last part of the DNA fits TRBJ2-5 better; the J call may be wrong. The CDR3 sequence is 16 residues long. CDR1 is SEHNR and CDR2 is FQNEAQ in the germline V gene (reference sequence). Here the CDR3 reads CASSPWTVRGSETQYF. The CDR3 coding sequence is TGTGCCAGCAGCCCTTGGACAGTTCGAGGTTCCGAGACCCAGTACTTC.

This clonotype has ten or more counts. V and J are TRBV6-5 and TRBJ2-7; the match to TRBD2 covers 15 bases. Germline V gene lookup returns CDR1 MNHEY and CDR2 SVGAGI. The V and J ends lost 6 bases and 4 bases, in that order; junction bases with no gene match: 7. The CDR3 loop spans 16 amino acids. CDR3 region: CASRGLAGGYSYEQYF. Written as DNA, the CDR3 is TGTGCCAGCAGGGGACTAGCGGGGGGCTATTCGTACGAGCAGTACTTC.

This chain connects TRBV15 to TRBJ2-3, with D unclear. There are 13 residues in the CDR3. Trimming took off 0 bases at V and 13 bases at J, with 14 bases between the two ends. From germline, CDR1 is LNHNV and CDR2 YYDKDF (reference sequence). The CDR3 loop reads CATSRDSDGSKYF. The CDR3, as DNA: TGTGCCACCAGCAGAGATTCGGACGGCTCGAAGTATTTT.

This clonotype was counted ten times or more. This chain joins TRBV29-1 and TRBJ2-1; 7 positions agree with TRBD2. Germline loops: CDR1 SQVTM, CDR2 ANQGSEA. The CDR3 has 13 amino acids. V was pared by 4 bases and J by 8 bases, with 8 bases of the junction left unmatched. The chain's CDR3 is CSVARLAGDEQFF. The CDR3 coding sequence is TGCAGCGTTGCTCGACTAGCTGGCGATGAGCAGTTCTTC.

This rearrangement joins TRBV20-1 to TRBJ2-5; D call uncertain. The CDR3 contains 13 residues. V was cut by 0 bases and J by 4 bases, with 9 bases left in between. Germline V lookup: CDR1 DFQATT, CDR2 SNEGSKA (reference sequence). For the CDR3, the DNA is TGCAGTGCTAGAGAACGAGCCCTAGAGACCCAGTACTTC. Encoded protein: CSARERALETQYF.

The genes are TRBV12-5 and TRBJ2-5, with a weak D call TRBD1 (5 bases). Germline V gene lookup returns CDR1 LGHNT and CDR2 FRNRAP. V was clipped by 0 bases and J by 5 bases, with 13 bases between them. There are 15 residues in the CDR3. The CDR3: CASGLVAQGAETQYF. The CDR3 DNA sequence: TGTGCTAGTGGTTTGGTCGCTCAGGGTGCGGAGACCCAGTACTTC.

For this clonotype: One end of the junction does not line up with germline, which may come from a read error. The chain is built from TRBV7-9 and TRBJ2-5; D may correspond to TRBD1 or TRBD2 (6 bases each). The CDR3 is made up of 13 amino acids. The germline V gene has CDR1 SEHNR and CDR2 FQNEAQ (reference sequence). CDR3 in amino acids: CANSLGGQETQYF. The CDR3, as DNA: TGTGCCAACAGCTTAGGGGGGCAAGAGACCCAGTACTTC.

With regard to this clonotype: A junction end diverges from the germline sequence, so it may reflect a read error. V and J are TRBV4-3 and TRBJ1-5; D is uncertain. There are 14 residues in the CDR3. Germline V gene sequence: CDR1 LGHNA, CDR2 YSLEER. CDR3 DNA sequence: TGCGCCAGCAGTCAAGAGGCAGGCCCTCAGCCCCAGCATTTT. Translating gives CASSQEAGPQPQHF.

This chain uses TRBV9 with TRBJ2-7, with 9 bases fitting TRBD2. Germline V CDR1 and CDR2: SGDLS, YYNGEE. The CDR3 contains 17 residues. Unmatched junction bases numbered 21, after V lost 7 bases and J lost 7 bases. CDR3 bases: TGTGCCAGCTCCCCCCGAGCGGGGGGATTCGTAACCAATGAGCAGTACTTC. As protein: CASSPRAGGFVTNEQYF.

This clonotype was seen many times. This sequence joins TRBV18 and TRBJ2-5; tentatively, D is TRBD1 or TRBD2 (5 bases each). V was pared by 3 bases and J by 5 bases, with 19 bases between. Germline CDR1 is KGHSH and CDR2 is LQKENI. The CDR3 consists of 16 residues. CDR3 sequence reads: CASSPGGRQGVETQYF. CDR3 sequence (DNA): TGTGCCAGCTCACCCGGAGGCCGTCAGGGAGTCGAGACCCAGTACTTC.

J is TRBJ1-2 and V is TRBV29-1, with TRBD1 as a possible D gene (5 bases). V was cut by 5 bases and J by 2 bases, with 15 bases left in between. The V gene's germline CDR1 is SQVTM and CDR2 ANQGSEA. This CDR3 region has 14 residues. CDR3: CSVRFRQPNYGYTF. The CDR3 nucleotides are TGCAGCGTTAGGTTCCGACAGCCAAACTATGGCTACACCTTC.

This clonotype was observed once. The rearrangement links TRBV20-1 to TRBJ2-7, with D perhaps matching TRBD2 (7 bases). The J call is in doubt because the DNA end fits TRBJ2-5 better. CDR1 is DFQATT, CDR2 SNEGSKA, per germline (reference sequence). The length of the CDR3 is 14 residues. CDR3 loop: CSGWRGGLGETQYF. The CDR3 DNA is TGCAGTGGATGGAGGGGGGGCCTAGGGGAGACCCAGTACTTC.

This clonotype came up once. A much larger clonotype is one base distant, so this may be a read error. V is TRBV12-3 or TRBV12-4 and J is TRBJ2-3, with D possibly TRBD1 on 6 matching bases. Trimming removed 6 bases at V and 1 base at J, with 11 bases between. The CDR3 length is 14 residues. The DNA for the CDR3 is TGTGCCAGCAGACGGGACATGGGCACAGATACGCAGTATTTT. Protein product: CASRRDMGTDTQYF.